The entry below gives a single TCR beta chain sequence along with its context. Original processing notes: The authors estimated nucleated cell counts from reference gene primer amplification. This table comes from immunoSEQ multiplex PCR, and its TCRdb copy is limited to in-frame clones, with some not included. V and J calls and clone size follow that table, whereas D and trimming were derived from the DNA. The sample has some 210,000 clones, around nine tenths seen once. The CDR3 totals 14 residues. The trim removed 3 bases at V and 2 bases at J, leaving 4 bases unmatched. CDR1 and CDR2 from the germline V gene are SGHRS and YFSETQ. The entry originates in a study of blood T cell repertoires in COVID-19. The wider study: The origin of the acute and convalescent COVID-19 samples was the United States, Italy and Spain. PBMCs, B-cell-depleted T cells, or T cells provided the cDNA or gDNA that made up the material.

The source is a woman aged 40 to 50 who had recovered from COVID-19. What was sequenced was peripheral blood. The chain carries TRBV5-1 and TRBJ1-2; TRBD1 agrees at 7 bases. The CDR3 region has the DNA TGCGCCAGCAGCTCCAGGACAGGCAACTATGGCTACACCTTC. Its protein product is CASSSRTGNYGYTF.